A single sample is the source of the 8 T cell receptor beta chains below, sequenced in a study of post-analysis software for immune sequencing data. Points from the study as a whole: The five TRBV segments detected at higher frequency in patients than in controls included TRBV5-6, TRBV5-1 and TRBV20-1.

Carried by the TCR beta cDNA libraries were unique molecular identifiers. TCRdb called the PCR reads again in MiXCR, with one record for every CDR3 protein. Of some 890,000 distinct CDR3 sequences in the sample, roughly half were seen once. No cognate antigen is known for these TCRs. Sequences were obtained from blood. The receptors originated from a girl between 5 and 17 years old with multiple sclerosis.

The rearrangement joins TRBV10-2 to TRBJ2-7; TRBD2 matches 16 bases. V shed 6 bases and J 0 bases; nucleotides not matched to a gene: 2. This CDR3 is 16 amino acids long. CDR1 and CDR2 from the germline V gene are WSHSY and SAAADI. The CDR3 region has the DNA TGCGCCAGCAGGGGACTAGCGGGAGGGGACTCCTACGAGCAGTACTTC. Its protein is CASRGLAGGDSYEQYF.

This clonotype occurred a few times. V gene TRBV7-2 combines with J gene TRBJ2-7, with unresolved D. The CDR3 extends over 11 amino acids. The V end was cut by 3 bases, the J end by 6 bases, with 6 bases between. Per germline, CDR1 SGHTA and CDR2 FQGNSA. The CDR3 reads CASSFGFEQYF. CDR3 DNA: TGTGCCAGCAGCTTTGGGTTCGAGCAGTACTTC.

The CDR3 region is CAISESEAGYTF. CDR3 DNA sequence: TGTGCCATCAGTGAGTCGGAAGCAGGCTACACCTTC. This rearrangement joins TRBV10-3 to TRBJ1-2; no reliable D call. Trimming removed 0 bases at V and 8 bases at J, with 7 bases between. CDR3 length: 12 residues. Germline V lookup: CDR1 ENHRY, CDR2 SYGVKD.

The V and J genes are TRBV6-6 and TRBJ2-7, with TRBD2 matching 7 bases. Trimming cost V 5 bases and J 3 bases; bases outside gene matches: 10. The CDR3 extends over 15 amino acids. The V gene's germline CDR1 is MNHNY and CDR2 SVGAGI (reference sequence). CDR3 amino acids: CASSAGSGVRYEQYF. In DNA form, the CDR3 reads TGTGCCAGCAGTGCTGGAAGCGGGGTTCGCTACGAGCAGTACTTC.

The chain links TRBV6-9 to TRBJ1-2; 7 bases align to TRBD1. The J segment lost 1 base and the V segment lost 2 bases, leaving 7 bases of the junction unmatched. The CDR3 consists of 16 residues. Germline V gives CDR1 MNHGY, CDR2 SVAAGI. CDR3 region: CASSYVGQIFNYGYTF. The CDR3 DNA follows: TGTGCCAGCAGTTATGTGGGACAGATTTTTAACTATGGCTACACCTTC.

The V gene is TRBV20-1, the J gene TRBJ2-1; a possible D gene is TRBD2 (5 bases). The CDR3 runs 15 residues. Per the germline V gene, CDR1 is DFQATT and CDR2 is SNEGSKA (reference sequence). V lost 0 bases and J lost 4, with 13 bases in between. In DNA, the CDR3 is TGCAGTGCTAGAGATCGAGGGAGCTGGTACAATGAGCAGTTCTTC. Translating gives CSARDRGSWYNEQFF.

This clonotype appeared a few times. The chain combines TRBV4-2 with TRBJ2-3; 12 bases line up with TRBD2. Germline V lookup: CDR1 LGHNA, CDR2 YNFKEQ. V was pared by 4 bases and J by 5 bases, with 10 bases of the junction left unmatched. This CDR3 is 17 amino acids long. CDR3 sequence (DNA): TGTGCCAGCAGCCGGGAGACTAGCGGGAGAATTCAAGATACGCAGTATTTT. Translating it yields CASSRETSGRIQDTQYF.

At least ten counts were recorded for this clonotype. J is TRBJ2-1 and V is TRBV14, with 9 positions matching TRBD2. V shed 4 bases and J 4 bases; nucleotides not matched to a gene: 8. This CDR3 has 16 residues. The germline gives CDR1 SGHDN, CDR2 FVKESK. Written as DNA, the CDR3 is TGTGCCAGCAGCCTCCGGGCTAGCGGGAAGTACAATGAGCAGTTCTTC. It translates to CASSLRASGKYNEQFF.